This T cell receptor (beta chain) originates from a study of blood T cell repertoires in COVID-19. Study-wide background: Sites in the United States, Italy and Spain provided acute and convalescent COVID-19 samples. Sources were T cells, B-cell-depleted T cells, or PBMCs; the material itself was cDNA or gDNA.

Generated by immunoSEQ multiplex PCR, the TCRdb table keeps only in-frame clones and is missing some. The data contain about 210,000 clones, approximately 82% of them seen just once; the ten biggest clones take up about 8.9%. The sample consisted of peripheral blood. The sequence was obtained from a woman aged 45-65 years with acute or convalescent COVID-19.

The CDR3 sequence is CASSAGQGLYGYTF. CDR3 sequence (DNA): TGTGCCAGCAGCGCCGGACAGGGGCTCTATGGCTACACCTTC. This rearrangement joins TRBV9 to TRBJ1-2; the match to TRBD1 covers 9 bases. The CDR3 loop spans 14 amino acids. Germline V CDR1 and CDR2: SGDLS, YYNGEE. V was pared by 3 bases and J by 4 bases, with 4 bases of the junction left unmatched.